Below are 17 T cell receptor beta chains sequenced from a single sample in a study of T-cell memory formation after mild COVID-19. TCRdb used MiXCR to reprocess the 5' RACE reads, holding one entry per CDR3 protein. The sample holds about 290,000 distinct CDR3 sequences, 15% to 20% seen once. Sequencing used PBMCs or a T cell subset sorted from them (not recorded which). Receptors were obtained from a man aged 18 to 29 who had mild COVID-19 (a few samples of this study predate the infection). Cell type and time point are not known.

This clonotype was counted a few times. The rearrangement links TRBV4-3 to TRBJ2-5; D is perhaps TRBD2 (5 bases). This CDR3 contains 15 residues. CDR1 and CDR2 from the germline V gene are LGHNA and YSLEER. Trimming left V 0 bases short and J 4 bases short, with 12 bases between. The CDR3 DNA sequence: TGCGCCAGCAGCCAAGATCGCCTAGCCCGAGAGACCCAGTACTTC. Translated, it gives CASSQDRLARETQYF.

The chain recombines TRBV6-6 with TRBJ2-7, with D uncertain. Trimming cost V 6 bases and J 5 bases, with 14 bases left between them. Germline V gives CDR1 MNHNY, CDR2 SVGAGI (reference sequence). The CDR3 is made up of 13 amino acids. Here the CDR3 reads CASSPAAGNEQYF. The CDR3 DNA is TGTGCCAGCAGCCCCGCGGCTGGGAACGAGCAGTACTTC.

Of note for this clonotype: At one end, the junction sequence differs from germline, possibly due to a read error. The chain employs TRBV6-2 or TRBV6-3 and TRBJ1-2; D not certain. Per the germline V gene, CDR1 is MNHEY and CDR2 is SVGEGT. The CDR3 runs 8 residues. The CDR3 sequence: CASSPGPF. CDR3 nucleotides: TGTGCCAGCAGTCCGGGCCCCTTC.

The chain joins TRBV12-3 or TRBV12-4 to TRBJ2-1; D might be TRBD2 (6 bases). The ends were cut back, 5 bases at V and 13 bases at J, with 18 bases in the middle. CDR3 size: 13 residues. Written as DNA, the CDR3 is TGTGCCAGCAGTCCCCCCCCCGGAGGGAATCAGTTCTTC. It translates to CASSPPPGGNQFF.

V is TRBV4-1 and J is TRBJ1-5; no clear D. This CDR3 contains 16 residues. The V end lost 3 bases, the J end lost 3 bases, and 15 bases lay between the germline ends. Germline V gives CDR1 MGHRA, CDR2 YSYEKL. In DNA form, the CDR3 reads TGCGCCAGCAGCCAGTCTGACGGCAGGAACAATCAGCCCCAGCATTTT. Its protein product is CASSQSDGRNNQPQHF.

This clonotype turned up a few times. V is TRBV27 and J is TRBJ2-3; 7 nucleotides align to TRBD2. CDR3 length: 15 amino acids. Germline loops: CDR1 MNHEY, CDR2 SMNVEV (reference sequence). Trimming removed 4 bases from V and 3 bases from J; junction bases left unmatched: 7. The CDR3 loop is CASSSFAGRTDTQYF. The CDR3, as DNA: TGTGCCAGCAGTTCTTTTGCCGGGAGGACAGATACGCAGTATTTT.

The J gene is TRBJ1-5, the V gene TRBV28; weak D call: TRBD1 (5 bases). Trimming cost V 4 bases and J 0 bases, with 16 bases left between them. Germline CDR1 is MDHEN and CDR2 is SYDVKM. The CDR3 consists of 17 residues. The chain's CDR3 is CASSSSGTDYSNQPQHF. The CDR3 DNA reads as TGTGCCAGCAGTTCCTCCGGGACGGACTATAGCAATCAGCCCCAGCATTTT.

This clonotype was detected only a few times. This chain joins TRBV7-2 and TRBJ1-5; no clear D. This CDR3 is built from 12 residues. V was pared by 8 bases and J by 4 bases, with 9 bases between. CDR1 and CDR2 from the germline V gene are SGHTA and FQGNSA. The CDR3 here is CASALRNQPQHF. CDR3 nucleotide sequence: TGTGCCAGCGCTCTCCGTAATCAGCCCCAGCATTTT.

The gene calls are TRBV6-5 and TRBJ2-3; D not resolved. Deletions cut 6 bases from V and 1 base from J, with 8 bases between. The CDR3 runs 13 residues. Germline CDR1 is MNHEY and CDR2 is SVGAGI. DNA of the CDR3: TGTGCCAGCAGGAGACCAGGCACAGATACGCAGTATTTT. Translated, it gives CASRRPGTDTQYF.

The chain recombines TRBV12-3 or TRBV12-4 with TRBJ2-1, with D hard to call. The CDR3 runs to 14 residues. The V end lost 6 bases, the J end lost 0 bases, and 9 bases lay between the germline ends. Here the CDR3 DNA reads TGTGCCAGCAGGACGGGTAGCTCCTACAATGAGCAGTTCTTC. Translation gives CASRTGSSYNEQFF.

This clonotype was picked up a small number of times. This chain links TRBV3-1 with TRBJ1-2; 7 positions match TRBD1. V shed 3 bases and J 4 bases; nucleotides not matched to a gene: 5. Germline CDR1 reads LGHDT; CDR2 reads YNNKEL (reference sequence). This CDR3 has 14 residues. The CDR3 bases are TGTGCCAGCAGCCAGTACAGGGGTTCCTATGGCTACACCTTC. Protein sequence: CASSQYRGSYGYTF.

V and J are TRBV12-3 or TRBV12-4 and TRBJ2-3, with TRBD2 identical over 8 bases. The ends lost 6 bases at V and 5 bases at J; junction bases unmatched: 4. The CDR3 length is 13 residues. CDR3 DNA: TGTGCCAGCAGGAGCGGGGGAGGAGATACGCAGTATTTT. As protein: CASRSGGGDTQYF.

This clonotype was seen only a few times. The chain is built from TRBV7-6 and TRBJ2-5; 8 nucleotides match TRBD2. V trimming: 5 bases; J trimming: 2 bases; junction bases outside the gene matches: 4. In germline, CDR1 is SGHVS, CDR2 FNYEAQ. CDR3 size: 14 residues. CDR3 DNA: TGTGCCAGCAGCCGCTCGGGAGGGCAAGAGACCCAGTACTTC. Amino acids: CASSRSGGQETQYF.

This clonotype was picked up a small number of times. This sequence joins TRBV3-1 and TRBJ2-1, with 7 bases fitting TRBD2. The CDR3 is 15 amino acids. The J segment lost 7 bases and the V segment lost 5 bases, leaving 11 bases of the junction unmatched. Looked up from germline, CDR1 is LGHDT and CDR2 is YNNKEL (reference sequence). The CDR3: CASSVLAGVTNEQFF. The CDR3, as DNA: TGTGCCAGCAGCGTGCTGGCGGGGGTTACTAATGAGCAGTTCTTC.

The table lists this clonotype with a few counts. The rearrangement links TRBV20-1 to TRBJ2-3, with 7 bases lining up with TRBD2. Per germline, CDR1 DFQATT and CDR2 SNEGSKA (reference sequence). The CDR3 sequence is 17 residues long. The J segment lost 2 bases and the V segment lost 1 base, leaving 12 bases of the junction unmatched. CDR3 region: CSARVGKPGLPTDTQYF. Here the CDR3 DNA reads TGCAGTGCTAGAGTCGGAAAACCGGGACTACCCACAGATACGCAGTATTTT.

This clonotype was seen many times. The chain uses TRBV3-1 and TRBJ1-5; D unclear. Trimming shortened V by 1 base and J by 4 bases, and 11 bases separated the two germline ends. CDR1 is LGHDT and CDR2 is YNNKEL in the germline V gene (reference sequence). This CDR3 has 15 amino acids. CDR3 in DNA: TGTGCCAGCAGCCAAGGGGCACAGATGAATCAGCCCCAGCATTTT. This codes for CASSQGAQMNQPQHF.

The chain employs TRBV28 and TRBJ1-2; possible D gene TRBD1, 6 bases. Germline V gene lookup returns CDR1 MDHEN and CDR2 SYDVKM. With 3 bases removed from V and 5 bases from J, the gap between germline ends came to 16 bases. The CDR3 is 15 residues long. The CDR3 DNA is TGTGCCAGCAGTTTTCGGGGACAAGGCCCGTATGGCTACACCTTC. Protein sequence: CASSFRGQGPYGYTF.